These T cell receptor beta chains were read from a single sample in a study of cytomegalovirus exposure and HLA in healthy donors. Libraries were prepared by immunoSEQ multiplex PCR; TCRdb keeps only in-frame clonotypes and omits some of them. The sample contains 90,000 to 100,000 clones, less than 10% of which appear only once. The sequencing sample was made of PBMCs. All receptors derive from a man between 45 and 60 years old in good health and CMV-seropositive. Each CDR3 is given with its conserved first and last residue. Each record gives: J gene, D gene, CDR3 length, V gene, clone size, CDR3 DNA, CDR3 protein. A D gene is named only where the DNA matches it firmly. Size is omitted from some rows. Given values are once, few, many or a class for expanded clones.

J: TRBJ1-1; D: .; length: 15; V: TRBV28; size: few; DNA: TGTGCCAGCAGTGCCGGGGGGGTCATGAACACTGAAGCTTTCTTT; CDR3: CASSAGGVMNTEAFF
J: TRBJ1-5; D: TRBD1; length: 18; V: TRBV19; size: .; DNA: TGTGCCAGTAGTTCCTCCGGGACAGGGGGGAATAGCAATCAGCCCCAGCATTTT; CDR3: CASSSSGTGGNSNQPQHF
J: TRBJ2-1; D: TRBD2; length: 15; V: TRBV5-8; size: .; DNA: TGTGCCAGCAGTTTTGATGACCTAGCGGGAGGGCTGCAGTTCTTC; CDR3: CASSFDDLAGGLQFF
J: TRBJ1-1; D: .; length: 13; V: TRBV10-3; size: few; DNA: TGTGCCATCAGTGCAGGGGCAAACACTGAAGCTTTCTTT; CDR3: CAISAGANTEAFF
J: TRBJ2-7; D: .; length: 12; V: TRBV29-1; size: few; DNA: TGCAGCGTTGACACCGGCTCCTACGAGCAGTACTTC; CDR3: CSVDTGSYEQYF
J: TRBJ2-7; D: .; length: 13; V: TRBV6-5; size: .; DNA: TGTGCCAGCAGTTACACAGGGCCGGCAGAGCAGTACTTC; CDR3: CASSYTGPAEQYF
J: TRBJ2-5; D: TRBD2; length: 14; V: TRBV30; size: few; DNA: TGTGCCTGGAGCCCCCAACTAGCGGGTCGGGCCCAGTACTTC; CDR3: CAWSPQLAGRAQYF
J: TRBJ2-2; D: TRBD1; length: 16; V: TRBV6-5; size: .; DNA: TGTGCCAGCAGTTACTCGGGACAGGGTGGCACCGGGGAGCTGTTTTTT; CDR3: CASSYSGQGGTGELFF
J: TRBJ2-1; D: .; length: 15; V: TRBV2; size: .; DNA: TGTGCCAGCAGCCCCGGTCGAGCACTCTACAATGAGCAGTTCTTC; CDR3: CASSPGRALYNEQFF
J: TRBJ2-1; D: .; length: 15; V: TRBV29-1; size: few; DNA: TGCAGCGTTGAAGGGGGCTACCTAGGATACAATGAGCAGTTCTTC; CDR3: CSVEGGYLGYNEQFF
J: TRBJ1-1; D: .; length: 14; V: TRBV5-1; size: many; DNA: TGCGCCAGCAGCTCCCGGACAGCGAACACTGAAGCTTTCTTT; CDR3: CASSSRTANTEAFF
J: TRBJ2-1; D: .; length: 11; V: TRBV30; size: .; DNA: TGTGCCTGGGGAGGGGTATATGAGCAGTTCTTC; CDR3: CAWGGVYEQFF
J: TRBJ1-1; D: .; length: 13; V: TRBV2; size: few; DNA: TGTGCCAGCAGGGCAGGAACGAACACTGAAGCTTTCTTT; CDR3: CASRAGTNTEAFF
J: TRBJ1-1; D: .; length: 13; V: TRBV7-9; size: .; DNA: TGTGCCAGCAGGCAGGGTACGAACACTGAAGCTTTCTTT; CDR3: CASRQGTNTEAFF
J: TRBJ2-2; D: .; length: 13; V: TRBV6-5; size: .; DNA: TGTGCCAGCAGCCTCTGGAGCCGCCAAGAGCTGTTTTTT; CDR3: CASSLWSRQELFF
J: TRBJ2-6; D: .; length: 15; V: TRBV28; size: .; DNA: TGTGCCAGCACCCCTGGGGGGTGGGGGGCCAACGTCCTGACTTTC; CDR3: CASTPGGWGANVLTF